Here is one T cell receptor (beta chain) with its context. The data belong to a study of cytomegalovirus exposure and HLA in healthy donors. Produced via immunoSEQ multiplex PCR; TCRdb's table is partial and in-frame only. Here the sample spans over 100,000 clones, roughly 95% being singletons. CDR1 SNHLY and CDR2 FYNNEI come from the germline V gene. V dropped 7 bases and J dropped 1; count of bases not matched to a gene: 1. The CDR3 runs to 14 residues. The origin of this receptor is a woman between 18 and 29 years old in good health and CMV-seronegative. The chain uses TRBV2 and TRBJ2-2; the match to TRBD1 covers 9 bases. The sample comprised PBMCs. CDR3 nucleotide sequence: TGTGCCAGCAAGGGACAGGGGAACACCGGGGAGCTGTTTTTT. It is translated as CASKGQGNTGELFF.